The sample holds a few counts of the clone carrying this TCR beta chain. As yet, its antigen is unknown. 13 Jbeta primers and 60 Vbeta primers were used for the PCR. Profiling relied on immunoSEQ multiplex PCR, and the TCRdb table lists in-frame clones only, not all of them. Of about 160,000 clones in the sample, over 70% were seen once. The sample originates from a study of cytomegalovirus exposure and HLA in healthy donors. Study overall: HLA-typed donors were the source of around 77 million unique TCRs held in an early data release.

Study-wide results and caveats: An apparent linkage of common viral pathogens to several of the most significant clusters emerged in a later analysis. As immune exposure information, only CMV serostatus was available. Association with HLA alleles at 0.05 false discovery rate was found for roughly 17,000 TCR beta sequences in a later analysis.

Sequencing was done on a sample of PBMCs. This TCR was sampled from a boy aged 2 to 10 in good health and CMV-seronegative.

Written as DNA, the CDR3 is TGTGCCAGCAGCCAACACCACCCCGGGACAGGGGTCAATGGCTACACCTTC. This sequence encodes CASSQHHPGTGVNGYTF. V is TRBV7-2 and J is TRBJ1-2; 10 bases line up with TRBD1. From germline, CDR1 is SGHTA and CDR2 FQGNSA. This CDR3 is built from 17 residues. Trimming at V came to 5 bases and at J to 6 bases, leaving 15 bases not matched to a gene.